The clone carrying this T cell receptor (beta chain) showed up many times. It was uncontrolled infection, other autoimmune disease, pregnancy or lactation that excluded patients. PBMCs came from less than 11 ml fresh peripheral blood. This specimen belongs to a study of T cells in Graves' hyperthyroidism and ophthalmopathy. In the study overall: Peripheral blood collection took place at initial diagnosis, before any treatment.

Regions amplified from RNA transcripts were the TCR beta CDR3 regions. HTBI primers were the set used in a first-round RT-PCR of the TCR CDR3. Via MiXCR, TCRdb re-called the multiplex PCR reads, giving one row per CDR3 protein. The data contain 300,000 to 350,000 distinct CDR3 sequences, 18% of them singletons. V shed 2 bases and J 4 bases; nucleotides not matched to a gene: 5. Germline CDR1 reads GTSNPN; CDR2 reads SVGIG (reference sequence). The CDR3 length is 14 residues. The chain combines TRBV30 with TRBJ2-7; 10 bases agree with TRBD2. The receptor comes from a woman between 45 and 65 years old with Graves' hyperthyroidism. Material: blood. CDR3: CAWSPGTSVYEQYV. The DNA of the CDR3 is TGTGCCTGGAGTCCGGGGACTAGCGTTTACGAGCAGTACGTC.